The clone carrying this TCR beta chain appeared many times. A read error may produce the germline difference seen at one junction end. The CDR3 is 13 residues long. Germline V gene data show CDR1 as SNHLY and CDR2 as FYNNEI. Arm-PCR of CDR3 regions with iRepertoire HTBI primers generated TCR beta libraries. TCRdb recomputed calls from the multiplex PCR reads with MiXCR, one row per CDR3 protein. The table records about 400,000 distinct CDR3 sequences, approximately 16% of them present only once. Time point: newly diagnosed GD, antithyroid drugs for less than 3 months. Construction of the TCR library relied on RNA isolated from PBMCs. The sample comes from a study of regulatory T cells in long-lasting Graves disease. The same sample was also used in a study of T cells in Graves' hyperthyroidism and ophthalmopathy.

Here the sequenced sample was peripheral blood mononuclear cells (PBMCs), taken at new diagnosis, from a patient treated with antithyroid drugs. The chain couples TRBV2 to TRBJ2-7; 10 bases map to TRBD1. The TCR comes from a woman in her 40s with Graves disease. CDR3 region: CASTGQGPYEQCF. The CDR3 DNA reads as TGTGCCAGCACGGGACAGGGGCCATACGAGCAGTGCTTC.